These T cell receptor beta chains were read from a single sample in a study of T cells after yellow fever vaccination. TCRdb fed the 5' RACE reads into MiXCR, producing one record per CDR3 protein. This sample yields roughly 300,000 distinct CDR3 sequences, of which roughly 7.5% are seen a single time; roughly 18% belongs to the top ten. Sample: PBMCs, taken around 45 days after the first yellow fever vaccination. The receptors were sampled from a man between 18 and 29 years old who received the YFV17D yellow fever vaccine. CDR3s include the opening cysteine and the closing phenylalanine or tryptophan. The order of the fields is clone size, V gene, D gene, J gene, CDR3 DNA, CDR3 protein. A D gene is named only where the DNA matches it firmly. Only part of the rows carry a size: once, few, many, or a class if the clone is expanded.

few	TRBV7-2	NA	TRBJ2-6	TGTGCCAGCAGCTCCGGCGGCGGTACTAGTGGGGCCAACGTCCTGACTTTC	CASSSGGGTSGANVLTF
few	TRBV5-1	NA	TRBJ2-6	TGCGCCAGCAGCAACGTGTCGGGATCTGGGGCCAACGTCCTGACTTTC	CASSNVSGSGANVLTF
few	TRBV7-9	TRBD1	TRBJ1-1	TGTGCCAGCAGCTCAAGGGACAGGTACACTGAAGCTTTCTTT	CASSSRDRYTEAFF
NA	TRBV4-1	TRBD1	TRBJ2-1	TGCGCCAGCAGCCCACTACCGGACAGGTGGGGCAATGAGCAGTTCTTC	CASSPLPDRWGNEQFF
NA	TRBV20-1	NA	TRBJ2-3	TGCAGTGCTAGTGGGGGCCCCCCGGAAGATACGCAGTATTTT	CSASGGPPEDTQYF
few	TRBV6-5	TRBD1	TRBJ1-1	TGTGCCAGCAGTAACAACAGGGGCCCAGCTTTCTTT	CASSNNRGPAFF
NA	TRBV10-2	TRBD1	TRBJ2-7	TGCGCCAGCAGTGAAGGGGACAGTTCCTACGAGCAGTACTTC	CASSEGDSSYEQYF
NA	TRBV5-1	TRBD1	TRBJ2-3	TGCGCCAGCAGCTTCCCGGGACAGGCCACAGATACGCAGTATTTT	CASSFPGQATDTQYF
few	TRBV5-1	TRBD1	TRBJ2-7	TGCGCCAGCTCCCCCGCGGGGGACAGGGCATACGAGCAGTACTTC	CASSPAGDRAYEQYF
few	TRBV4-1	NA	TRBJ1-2	TGCGCCAGCAGCCAAGAACCAGGATCCCCTGGCTACACCTTC	CASSQEPGSPGYTF
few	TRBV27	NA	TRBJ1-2	TGTGCCAGCAGTTTATCGTGGGGGGACTATGGCTACACCTTC	CASSLSWGDYGYTF
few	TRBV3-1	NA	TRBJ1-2	TGTGCCAGCAGCCACTACTCCGGGGGAGAGGGCTACACCTTC	CASSHYSGGEGYTF
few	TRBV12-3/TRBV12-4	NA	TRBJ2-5	TGTGCCAGCAGTCAGGGGTCGCCAGAGACCCAGTACTTC	CASSQGSPETQYF
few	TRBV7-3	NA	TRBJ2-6	TGTGCCAGCAAACCGGCAGGGGCGGCCAACGTCCTGACTTTC	CASKPAGAANVLTF
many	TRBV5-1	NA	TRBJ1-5	TGCGCCAGCAGCTTGCAAGGGGATCAGCCCCAGCATTTT	CASSLQGDQPQHF
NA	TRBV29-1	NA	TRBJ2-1	TGCAGCGACGGTGTCGATGAGCAGTTCTTC	CSDGVDEQFF
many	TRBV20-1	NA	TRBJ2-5	TGCAGTGCTAGAGATGGGGACTACCAAGAGACCCAGTACTTC	CSARDGDYQETQYF
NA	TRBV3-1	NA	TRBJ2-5	TGTGCCAGCAGCCAAGTAGCGGAAGAGACCCAGTACTTC	CASSQVAEETQYF
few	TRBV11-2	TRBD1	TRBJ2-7	TGTGCCAGCAGCATAAAACAGGGGTACTACGAGCAGTACTTC	CASSIKQGYYEQYF
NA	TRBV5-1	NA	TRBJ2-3	TGCGCCAGCAGCTTGCGGGAAGAGGCAGATACGCAGTATTTT	CASSLREEADTQYF
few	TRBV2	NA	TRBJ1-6	TGTGCCAGCTCTGAAGGAGCGGGGGGCGAATCACCCCTCCACTTT	CASSEGAGGESPLHF
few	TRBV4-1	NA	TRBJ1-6	TGCGCCAGCAGCCAAGATTGGGACATCACCTCCTATAATTCACCCCTCCACTTT	CASSQDWDITSYNSPLHF
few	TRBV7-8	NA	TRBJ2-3	TGTGCCAGCAGCTCCCTAGGGACCCGATGGGTCCACACAGATACGCAGTATTTT	CASSSLGTRWVHTDTQYF
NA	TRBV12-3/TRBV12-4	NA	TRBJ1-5	TGTGCCAGCAACTCAGGGTTTAGCGGGGGGCCCCAGCATTTT	CASNSGFSGGPQHF
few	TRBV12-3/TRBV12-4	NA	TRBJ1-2	TGTGCCAGCAGTTTCTCCGGTGAGGTGGGCACCTTC	CASSFSGEVGTF
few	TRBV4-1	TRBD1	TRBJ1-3	TGCGCCAGCAGCCAAAACGCTTTGACAGGGGTGGCTGGAAACACCATATATTTT	CASSQNALTGVAGNTIYF
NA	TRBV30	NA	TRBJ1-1	TGTGCCTGGAGACCAGGGTACACTGAAGCTTTCTTT	CAWRPGYTEAFF
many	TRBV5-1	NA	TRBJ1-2	TGCGCCAGCAGCTTCAACAGGGACGGCTACACCTTC	CASSFNRDGYTF
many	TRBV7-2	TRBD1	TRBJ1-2	TGTGCCACCCTCGGAGGGGGCGGCGGAGGGGGCTACACCTTC	CATLGGGGGGGYTF
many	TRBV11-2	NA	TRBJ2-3	TGTGCCAGCAGAGCGCTTAGCACAGATACGCAGTATTTT	CASRALSTDTQYF
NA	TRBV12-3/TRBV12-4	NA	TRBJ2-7	TGTGCCAGCAGTCCCATCATTCGGGACACCTACGAGCAGTACTTC	CASSPIIRDTYEQYF
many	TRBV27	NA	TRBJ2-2	TGTGCCAGCAGGGGGGACCGAGGGGCCGGGGAGCTGTTTTTT	CASRGDRGAGELFF
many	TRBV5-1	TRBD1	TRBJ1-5	TGCGCCAGCAGCATACAGGGGGGTCAGCCCCAGCATTTT	CASSIQGGQPQHF
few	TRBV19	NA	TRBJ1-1	TGTGCCAGTAGTTTCTCCCCCACGGACACTGAAGCTTTCTTT	CASSFSPTDTEAFF
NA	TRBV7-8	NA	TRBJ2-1	TGTGCCAGCAGCCCTTCGAGCTGGGGGGAGCAGTTCTTC	CASSPSSWGEQFF
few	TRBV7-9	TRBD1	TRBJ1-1	TGTGCCAGCAGCGGGAGAGACAGGGGGGATACTGAAGCTTTCTTT	CASSGRDRGDTEAFF
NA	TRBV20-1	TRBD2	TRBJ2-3	TGCAGTGCACGAGGCGCGGGGGGTCACACAGATACGCAGTATTTT	CSARGAGGHTDTQYF
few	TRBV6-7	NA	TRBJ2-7	TGTGCCAGCAGTTACCCACGTCAGTACTTC	CASSYPRQYF
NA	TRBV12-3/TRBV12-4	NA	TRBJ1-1	TGTGCCGTGGAAGGGTCGGAGAACACTGAAGCTTTCTTT	CAVEGSENTEAFF
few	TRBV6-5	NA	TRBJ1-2	TGTGCCAGCAGTTACGCATTATTAACTGGCTACACCTTC	CASSYALLTGYTF
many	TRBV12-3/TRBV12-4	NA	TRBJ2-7	TGTGCCAGCAGTTCAGGGACCGGGTTCTACGAGCAGTACTTC	CASSSGTGFYEQYF
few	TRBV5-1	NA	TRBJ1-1	TGCGCCAGCAGCTCCTCTGGGCCCATGAACACTGAAGCTTTCTTT	CASSSSGPMNTEAFF
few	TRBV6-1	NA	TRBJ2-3	TGTGCCAGCAGTAAGGACCCGTTCACAGATACGCAGTATTTT	CASSKDPFTDTQYF
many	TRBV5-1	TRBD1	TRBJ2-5	TGCGCCAGCAGCTTTGGGGCCAACAGGGGAGAGACCCAGTACTTC	CASSFGANRGETQYF
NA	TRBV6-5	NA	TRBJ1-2	TGTGCCAGCAGTTACGGGGGGACTGGCTACACCTTC	CASSYGGTGYTF
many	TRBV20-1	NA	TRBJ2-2	TGCAGTGCTAGAGTTCCAAACACCGGGGAGCTGTTTTTT	CSARVPNTGELFF
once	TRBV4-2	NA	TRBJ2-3	TGTGCCATCGGCCCAGGGATGGATACGCAGTATTTT	CAIGPGMDTQYF
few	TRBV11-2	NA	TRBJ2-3	TGTGCCAGCAGCTTGGGGGGGCGGGTAGATACGCAGTATTTT	CASSLGGRVDTQYF
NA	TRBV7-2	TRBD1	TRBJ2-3	TGTGCCAGCAGCTTCGACAGGGGGCTTTTGGATACGCAGTATTTT	CASSFDRGLLDTQYF
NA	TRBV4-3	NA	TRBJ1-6	TGCGCCAGCAGCCAAGATGGAGGGAGCTGGGATTCACCCCTCCACTTT	CASSQDGGSWDSPLHF
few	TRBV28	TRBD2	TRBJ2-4	TGTGCCAGCAGGTCTAGCGGGGTAGGAAACATTCAGTACTTC	CASRSSGVGNIQYF
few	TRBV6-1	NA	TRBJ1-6	TGTGCCAGCAGCCCAAATTCCGGGGGAGATTCACCCCTCCACTTT	CASSPNSGGDSPLHF
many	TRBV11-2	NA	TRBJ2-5	TGTGCCAGCAGCTTACAGATTGAAGAGACCCAGTACTTC	CASSLQIEETQYF
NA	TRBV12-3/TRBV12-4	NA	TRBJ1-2	TGTGCCAGTAGCAGTTCATTCGGGGGCGACACCTTC	CASSSSFGGDTF
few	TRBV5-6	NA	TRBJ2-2	TGTGCCAGCAGCTTCGTACAGAACACCGGGGAGCTGTTTTTT	CASSFVQNTGELFF